The clone carrying this T cell receptor (beta chain) has a single count. The assay was immunoSEQ multiplex PCR, and TCRdb's table has in-frame clones only and misses some. The sample has about 38,000 clones; about 93% are singletons. V was clipped by 4 bases and J by 1 base; unmatched bases: 4. The CDR3 has 15 amino acids. Germline loops: CDR1 SGDLS, CDR2 YYNGEE. This sample stems from a study of T cell changes during pregnancy in multiple sclerosis. The starting material was CD4+ T cells from peripheral blood mononuclear cells, obtained after pregnancy. The sequence came from a female donor in good health, enrolled as a control in a pregnancy study. The chain is built from TRBV9 and TRBJ2-3, with TRBD1 identical over 9 bases. Written as DNA, the CDR3 is TGTGCCAGCAGCTCAGGGGACAGGGGCACAGATACGCAGTATTTT. This translates into CASSSGDRGTDTQYF.